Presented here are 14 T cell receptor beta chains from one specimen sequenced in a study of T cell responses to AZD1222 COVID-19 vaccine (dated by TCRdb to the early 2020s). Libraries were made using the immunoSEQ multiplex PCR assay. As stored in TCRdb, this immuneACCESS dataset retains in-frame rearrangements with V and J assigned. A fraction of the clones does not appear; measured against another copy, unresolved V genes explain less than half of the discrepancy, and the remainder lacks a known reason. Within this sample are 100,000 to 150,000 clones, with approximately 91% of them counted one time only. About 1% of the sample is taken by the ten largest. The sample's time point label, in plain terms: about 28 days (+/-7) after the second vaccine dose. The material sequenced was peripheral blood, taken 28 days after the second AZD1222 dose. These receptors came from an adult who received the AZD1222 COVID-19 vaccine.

The DNA of the CDR3 is TGTGCCTGGAGTGTGGGACTAGCGGGGAACTACAATGAGCAGTTCTTC. This codes for CAWSVGLAGNYNEQFF. The chain combines TRBV30 with TRBJ2-1, with 13 bases fitting TRBD2. The germline V gene encodes CDR1 GTSNPN and CDR2 SVGIG (reference sequence). This CDR3 has 16 amino acids. With V trimmed by 0 bases and J by 3 bases, 2 bases remained unmatched.

The CDR3 nucleotides read TGCGCCAGCAGCTTTAGCGGGAACAAAAACATTCAGTACTTC. It translates to CASSFSGNKNIQYF. The rearrangement joins TRBV5-1 to TRBJ2-4; TRBD2 aligns across 8 bases. The V gene's germline CDR1 is SGHRS and CDR2 YFSETQ. Unmatched junction bases numbered 1, after V lost 2 bases and J lost 3 bases. The CDR3 consists of 14 residues.

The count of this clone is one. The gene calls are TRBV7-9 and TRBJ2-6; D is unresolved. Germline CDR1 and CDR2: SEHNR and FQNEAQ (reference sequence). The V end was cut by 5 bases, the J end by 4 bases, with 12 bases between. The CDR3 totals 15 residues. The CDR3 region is CASSHRWTGANVLTF. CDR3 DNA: TGTGCCAGCAGCCATAGGTGGACCGGGGCCAACGTCCTGACTTTC. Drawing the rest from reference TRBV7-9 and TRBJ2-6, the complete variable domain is DTGVSQNPRHKITKRGQNVTFRCDPISEHNRLYWYRQTLGQGPEFLTYFQNEAQLEKSRLLSDRFSAERPKGSFSTLEIQRTEQGDSAMYLCASSHRWTGANVLTFGAGSRLTVL.

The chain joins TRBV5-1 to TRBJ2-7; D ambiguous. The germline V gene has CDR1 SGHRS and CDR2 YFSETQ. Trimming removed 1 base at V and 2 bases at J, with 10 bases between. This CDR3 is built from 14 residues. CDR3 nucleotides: TGCGCCAGCAGCTTGACAGTTATTACCTACGAGCAGTACTTC. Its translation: CASSLTVITYEQYF. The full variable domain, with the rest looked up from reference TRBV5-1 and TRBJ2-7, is KAGVTQTPRYLIKTRGQQVTLSCSPISGHRSVSWYQQTPGQGLQFLFEYFSETQRNKGNFPGRFSGRQFSNSRSEMNVSTLELGDSALYLCASSLTVITYEQYFGPGTRLTVT.

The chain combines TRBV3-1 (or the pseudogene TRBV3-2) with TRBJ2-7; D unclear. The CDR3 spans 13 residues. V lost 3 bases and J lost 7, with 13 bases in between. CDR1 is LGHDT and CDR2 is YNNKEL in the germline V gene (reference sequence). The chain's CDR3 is CASSQISAAEQYF. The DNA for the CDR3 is TGTGCCAGCAGCCAGATCTCAGCCGCTGAGCAGTACTTC.

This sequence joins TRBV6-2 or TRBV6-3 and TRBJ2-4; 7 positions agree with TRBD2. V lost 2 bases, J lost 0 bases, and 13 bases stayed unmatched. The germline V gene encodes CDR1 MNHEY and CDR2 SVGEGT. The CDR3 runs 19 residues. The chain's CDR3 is CASSYRWSGDALAKNIQYF. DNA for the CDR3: TGTGCCAGCAGTTACCGGTGGAGCGGGGACGCTCTAGCCAAAAACATTCAGTACTTC.

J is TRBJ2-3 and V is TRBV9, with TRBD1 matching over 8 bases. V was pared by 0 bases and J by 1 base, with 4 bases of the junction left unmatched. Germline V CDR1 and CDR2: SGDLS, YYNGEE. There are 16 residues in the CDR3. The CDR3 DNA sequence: TGTGCCAGCAGCGTAGCAGGGGGCGGAGGCACAGATACGCAGTATTTT. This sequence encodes CASSVAGGGGTDTQYF.

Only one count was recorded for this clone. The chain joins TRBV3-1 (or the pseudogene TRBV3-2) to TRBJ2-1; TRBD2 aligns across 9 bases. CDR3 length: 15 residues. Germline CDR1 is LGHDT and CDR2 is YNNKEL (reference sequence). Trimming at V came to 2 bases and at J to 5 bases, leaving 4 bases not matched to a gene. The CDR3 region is CASSQLAGSHNEQFF. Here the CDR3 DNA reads TGTGCCAGCAGCCAACTAGCGGGATCCCACAATGAGCAGTTCTTC.

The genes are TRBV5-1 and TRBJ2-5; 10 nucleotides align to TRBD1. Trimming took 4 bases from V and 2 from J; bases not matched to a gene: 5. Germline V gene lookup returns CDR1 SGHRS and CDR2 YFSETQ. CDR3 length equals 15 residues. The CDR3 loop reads CASSTGDRGQETQYF. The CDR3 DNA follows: TGCGCCAGCAGCACCGGGGACAGGGGACAAGAGACCCAGTACTTC.

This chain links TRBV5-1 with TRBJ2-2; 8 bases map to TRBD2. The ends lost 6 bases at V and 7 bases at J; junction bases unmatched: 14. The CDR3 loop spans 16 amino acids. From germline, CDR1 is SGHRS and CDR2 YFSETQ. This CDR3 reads CASNWRSGRGIGELFF. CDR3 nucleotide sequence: TGCGCCAGCAACTGGCGAAGCGGGAGAGGTATCGGGGAGCTGTTTTTT.

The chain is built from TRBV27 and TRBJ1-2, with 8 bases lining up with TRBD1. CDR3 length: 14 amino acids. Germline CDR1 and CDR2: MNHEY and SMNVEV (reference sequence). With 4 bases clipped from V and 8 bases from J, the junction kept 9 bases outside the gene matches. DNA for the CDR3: TGTGCCAGCAGTTCGAACGACAGGGGTGGGGGCTACACCTTC. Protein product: CASSSNDRGGGYTF.

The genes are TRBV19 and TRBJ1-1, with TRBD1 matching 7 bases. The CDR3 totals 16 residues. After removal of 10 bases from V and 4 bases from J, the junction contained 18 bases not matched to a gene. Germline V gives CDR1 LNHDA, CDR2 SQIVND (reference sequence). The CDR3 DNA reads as TGTGCCACCCAGGGGGGGAGATGGCGTTTGGCCACTGAAGCTTTCTTT. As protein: CATQGGRWRLATEAFF.

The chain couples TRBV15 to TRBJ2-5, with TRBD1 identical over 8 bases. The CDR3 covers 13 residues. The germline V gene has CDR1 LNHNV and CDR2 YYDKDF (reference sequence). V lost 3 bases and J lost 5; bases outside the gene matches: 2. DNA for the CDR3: TGTGCCACCAGCAGGTACAGGGGGGAGACCCAGTACTTC. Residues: CATSRYRGETQYF.

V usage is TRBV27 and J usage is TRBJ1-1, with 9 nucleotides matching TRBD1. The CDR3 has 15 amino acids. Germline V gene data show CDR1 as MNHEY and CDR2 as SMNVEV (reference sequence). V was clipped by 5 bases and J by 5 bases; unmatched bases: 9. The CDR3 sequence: CASSTRDRANTEAFF. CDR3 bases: TGTGCCAGCAGTACCCGGGACAGGGCGAATACTGAAGCTTTCTTT.